This is a list of T cell receptor beta chains from one sample in a study of T cell changes during pregnancy in multiple sclerosis. Here immunoSEQ multiplex PCR was the method, and the copy in TCRdb shows in-frame clones only, minus some. The sample holds roughly 64,000 clones, almost 97% seen once. Sequencing was performed on CD8+ T cells from peripheral blood mononuclear cells, taken after pregnancy. The source is a female donor with multiple sclerosis, enrolled in a pregnancy study. The CDR3 runs from the conserved cysteine through the conserved F or W. D genes are given only for firm matches. Clone size is given for some rows only: seen once, a few or many times, or a class if the clone is expanded.

J gene: TRBJ2-7
V gene: TRBV19
clone size: -
D gene: TRBD2
CDR3 DNA: TGTGCCAGTAGTATAGGGCTAGCGGGAGCCCTCAACTACGAGCAGTACTTC
CDR3 protein: CASSIGLAGALNYEQYF

J gene: TRBJ2-7
V gene: TRBV13
clone size: -
D gene: -
CDR3 DNA: TGTGCCAGCAGCTTAGGACTAGTTTACGAGCAGTACTTC
CDR3 protein: CASSLGLVYEQYF

J gene: TRBJ1-2
V gene: TRBV6-1
clone size: -
D gene: -
CDR3 DNA: TGTGCCAGCAGTGAAGAATTCGGGATAAAACCATCCGATGGCTACACCTTC
CDR3 protein: CASSEEFGIKPSDGYTF

J gene: TRBJ2-3
V gene: TRBV6-4
clone size: -
D gene: -
CDR3 DNA: TGTGCCAGCAGTGACTCAGGGGTTGATACGCAGTATTTT
CDR3 protein: CASSDSGVDTQYF

J gene: TRBJ2-2
V gene: TRBV27
clone size: -
D gene: -
CDR3 DNA: TGTGCCAGCAGTTCGGGACTGTACACCGGGGAGCTGTTTTTT
CDR3 protein: CASSSGLYTGELFF

J gene: TRBJ2-7
V gene: TRBV5-4
clone size: once
D gene: TRBD2
CDR3 DNA: TGTGCCAGCAGCACCGGGGGGACTAGCGGGAGTCACGAGCAGTACTTC
CDR3 protein: CASSTGGTSGSHEQYF

J gene: TRBJ2-6
V gene: TRBV9
clone size: once
D gene: -
CDR3 DNA: TGTGCCAGCAGCGTTGGACTCCTCTCTGGGGCCAACGTCCTGACTTTC
CDR3 protein: CASSVGLLSGANVLTF

J gene: TRBJ1-2
V gene: TRBV7-8
clone size: -
D gene: -
CDR3 DNA: TGTGCCAGCAGCACCCCGGTGGGCAGGGCATCTAACTATGGCTACACCTTC
CDR3 protein: CASSTPVGRASNYGYTF

J gene: TRBJ2-7
V gene: TRBV7-9
clone size: -
D gene: -
CDR3 DNA: TGTGCCAGCAGTCACCCCTTAGCGCGCCCCGGCGAGCAGTACTTC
CDR3 protein: CASSHPLARPGEQYF

J gene: TRBJ2-7
V gene: TRBV28
clone size: -
D gene: TRBD1
CDR3 DNA: TGTGCCAGCAGTTTATCTTTCGGGACAGGGCGCTACGAGCAGTACTTC
CDR3 protein: CASSLSFGTGRYEQYF

J gene: TRBJ2-7
V gene: TRBV28
clone size: -
D gene: -
CDR3 DNA: TGTGCCAGCAGTTTGGCGGAACTCGAGCAGTACTTC
CDR3 protein: CASSLAELEQYF

J gene: TRBJ2-2
V gene: TRBV13
clone size: -
D gene: TRBD1
CDR3 DNA: TGTGCCAGCAGCTCGGACAGGGGTGACACCGGGGAGCTGTTTTTT
CDR3 protein: CASSSDRGDTGELFF

J gene: TRBJ1-2
V gene: TRBV28
clone size: -
D gene: -
CDR3 DNA: TGTGCCAGCATCAACCTGGGGGCGGAACGATATGGCTACACCTTC
CDR3 protein: CASINLGAERYGYTF

J gene: TRBJ2-7
V gene: TRBV5-1
clone size: -
D gene: TRBD2
CDR3 DNA: TGCGCCAGCAGCGGCGTAACGGGACTAGCGGGTCAACTTTCCTACGAGCAGTACTTC
CDR3 protein: CASSGVTGLAGQLSYEQYF

J gene: TRBJ2-2
V gene: TRBV13
clone size: -
D gene: TRBD2
CDR3 DNA: TGTGCCAGCAGCTCCGGACTAGCCGGCACCGGGGAGCTGTTTTTT
CDR3 protein: CASSSGLAGTGELFF

J gene: TRBJ1-2
V gene: TRBV9
clone size: -
D gene: -
CDR3 DNA: TGTGCCAGCAGCGTAAGCTCCCGGGTGAACTATGGCTACACCTTC
CDR3 protein: CASSVSSRVNYGYTF

J gene: TRBJ2-7
V gene: TRBV7-2
clone size: once
D gene: TRBD1
CDR3 DNA: TGTGCCAGCAGCTTAGACCTCACAGGGGGCAGTTACGAGCAGTACTTC
CDR3 protein: CASSLDLTGGSYEQYF

J gene: TRBJ2-3
V gene: TRBV13
clone size: -
D gene: -
CDR3 DNA: TGTGCCAGCAGCATTTACTCCGGGACTCCGTTCACAGATACGCAGTATTTT
CDR3 protein: CASSIYSGTPFTDTQYF

J gene: TRBJ2-1
V gene: TRBV7-6
clone size: -
D gene: -
CDR3 DNA: TGTGCCAGCAGCTTAGGCATATCGGAGCGATTAGGATACAATGAGCAGTTCTTC
CDR3 protein: CASSLGISERLGYNEQFF

J gene: TRBJ2-1
V gene: TRBV28
clone size: -
D gene: TRBD1
CDR3 DNA: TGTGCCAGCAGTTCCGTACGACAGGGGAGTCTGAACAATGAGCAGTTCTTC
CDR3 protein: CASSSVRQGSLNNEQFF

J gene: TRBJ2-1
V gene: TRBV5-1
clone size: once
D gene: -
CDR3 DNA: TGCGCCAGCAGGGACCAGGGTTACAATGAGCAGTTCTTC
CDR3 protein: CASRDQGYNEQFF

J gene: TRBJ2-1
V gene: TRBV2
clone size: -
D gene: -
CDR3 DNA: TGTGCCAGCGCCGGGTTCAATGAGCAGTTCTTC
CDR3 protein: CASAGFNEQFF

J gene: TRBJ2-7
V gene: TRBV7-6
clone size: -
D gene: -
CDR3 DNA: TGTGCCAGCAGCTTCGTCACGGGAGACCGCTACGAGCAGTACTTC
CDR3 protein: CASSFVTGDRYEQYF

J gene: TRBJ1-1
V gene: TRBV19
clone size: once
D gene: TRBD1
CDR3 DNA: TGTGCCAGTAGTATAACGGGGACAGGGGGTACTGAAGCTTTCTTT
CDR3 protein: CASSITGTGGTEAFF

J gene: TRBJ2-7
V gene: TRBV19
clone size: -
D gene: TRBD1
CDR3 DNA: TGTGCCAGTAGTTCGACAGGGTTGGGAGAGCAGTACTTC
CDR3 protein: CASSSTGLGEQYF

J gene: TRBJ2-7
V gene: TRBV28
clone size: -
D gene: -
CDR3 DNA: TGTGCCAGCAGCCTTACGCTCGACAGGTCCTCCTACGAGCAGTACTTC
CDR3 protein: CASSLTLDRSSYEQYF

J gene: TRBJ2-7
V gene: TRBV16
clone size: -
D gene: TRBD1
CDR3 DNA: TGTGCCAGCAGCCAAGGGACAGGGATGGCCTACGAGCAGTACTTC
CDR3 protein: CASSQGTGMAYEQYF

J gene: TRBJ2-1
V gene: TRBV27
clone size: -
D gene: -
CDR3 DNA: TGTGCCAGCAGTTTATGGGGCGGGAACTACAATGAGCAGTTCTTC
CDR3 protein: CASSLWGGNYNEQFF

J gene: TRBJ2-1
V gene: TRBV12-2
clone size: few
D gene: -
CDR3 DNA: TGTGCAAGTCGCCGACCTCTTCCGCGGGAGGGCCTCTATGAGCAGTTCTTC
CDR3 protein: CASRRPLPREGLYEQFF

J gene: TRBJ2-3
V gene: TRBV5-5
clone size: few
D gene: -
CDR3 DNA: TGTGCCAGCAGCCCGGGGGACAGCACAGATACGCAGTATTTT
CDR3 protein: CASSPGDSTDTQYF

J gene: TRBJ2-7
V gene: TRBV29-1
clone size: once
D gene: -
CDR3 DNA: TGCAGCGTTGAGGGAACACAGGGAATCTACGAGCAGTACTTC
CDR3 protein: CSVEGTQGIYEQYF

J gene: TRBJ1-2
V gene: TRBV28
clone size: -
D gene: -
CDR3 DNA: TGTGCCTCAAAGACACCGACCTACTATGGCTACACCTTC
CDR3 protein: CASKTPTYYGYTF

J gene: TRBJ2-1
V gene: TRBV28
clone size: -
D gene: TRBD1
CDR3 DNA: TGTGCCAGCAGTCCGGGACAGGGTTACAATGAGCAGTTCTTC
CDR3 protein: CASSPGQGYNEQFF

J gene: TRBJ2-7
V gene: TRBV4-1
clone size: -
D gene: TRBD2
CDR3 DNA: TGCGCCAGCAGCCAAGTTGGGACTAGCGGCTACGAGCAGTACTTC
CDR3 protein: CASSQVGTSGYEQYF

J gene: TRBJ1-2
V gene: TRBV7-9
clone size: -
D gene: TRBD1
CDR3 DNA: TGTGCCAGCAGCGTACCGGACAGGTATATGCATGGCTACACCTTC
CDR3 protein: CASSVPDRYMHGYTF

J gene: TRBJ2-5
V gene: TRBV7-9
clone size: -
D gene: -
CDR3 DNA: TGTGCCAGCAGCTTAAGAATAGGCAGCGTGGAGACCCAGTACTTC
CDR3 protein: CASSLRIGSVETQYF

J gene: TRBJ1-1
V gene: TRBV19
clone size: -
D gene: TRBD1
CDR3 DNA: TGTGCCAGTAGTCCCGGGACAGGGATTGAAGCTTTCTTT
CDR3 protein: CASSPGTGIEAFF

J gene: TRBJ2-7
V gene: TRBV5-5
clone size: -
D gene: -
CDR3 DNA: TGTGCCAGCAGCTCTTCGTACAGCCCCTACGAGCAGTACTTC
CDR3 protein: CASSSSYSPYEQYF

J gene: TRBJ2-3
V gene: TRBV29-1
clone size: -
D gene: TRBD2
CDR3 DNA: TGCAGCGTTGAAGTACCGCCTAGCGGGAGTACACAGTATTTT
CDR3 protein: CSVEVPPSGSTQYF

J gene: TRBJ2-7
V gene: TRBV28
clone size: once
D gene: TRBD2
CDR3 DNA: TGTGCCAGCAGCTCACCCGGGACTAATCGCTACGAGCAGTACTTC
CDR3 protein: CASSSPGTNRYEQYF

J gene: TRBJ2-5
V gene: TRBV15
clone size: -
D gene: -
CDR3 DNA: TGTGCCACCAGCCGGACCCGGGGGGAGACCCAGTACTTC
CDR3 protein: CATSRTRGETQYF

J gene: TRBJ2-3
V gene: TRBV19
clone size: once
D gene: -
CDR3 DNA: TGTGCCAGTAGCTCCCCAACTAGTCCCGACACAGATACGCAGTATTTT
CDR3 protein: CASSSPTSPDTDTQYF

J gene: TRBJ2-3
V gene: TRBV7-3
clone size: -
D gene: TRBD2
CDR3 DNA: TGTGCCAGCAGCGCGACTAGCGGGGATACAGATACGCAGTATTTT
CDR3 protein: CASSATSGDTDTQYF

J gene: TRBJ1-1
V gene: TRBV5-1
clone size: -
D gene: -
CDR3 DNA: TGCGCCAGCAGCTTGGCTCGTAACACTGAAGCTTTCTTT
CDR3 protein: CASSLARNTEAFF

J gene: TRBJ2-7
V gene: TRBV9
clone size: -
D gene: TRBD2
CDR3 DNA: TGTGCCAGCAGCCATGCAACTAGCGGGAACTACGAGCAGTACTTC
CDR3 protein: CASSHATSGNYEQYF

J gene: TRBJ2-1
V gene: TRBV4-2
clone size: -
D gene: -
CDR3 DNA: TGTGCCAGCAGCCGAGGTTTGTTCAATGAGCAGTTCTTC
CDR3 protein: CASSRGLFNEQFF

J gene: TRBJ1-1
V gene: TRBV5-6
clone size: -
D gene: TRBD1
CDR3 DNA: TGTGCCAGCAGCTTAGGGGGCTTGACTGAAGCTTTCTTT
CDR3 protein: CASSLGGLTEAFF

J gene: TRBJ2-5
V gene: TRBV4-1
clone size: -
D gene: TRBD2
CDR3 DNA: TGCGCCAGCAGCCATCCTACACTAGCGGTAGATGTGGAGACCCAGTACTTC
CDR3 protein: CASSHPTLAVDVETQYF

J gene: TRBJ2-7
V gene: TRBV28
clone size: -
D gene: -
CDR3 DNA: TGTGCCAGCAGTCCTCGACAGGAGGCAACCTACGAGCAGTACTTC
CDR3 protein: CASSPRQEATYEQYF

J gene: TRBJ1-3
V gene: TRBV5-8
clone size: -
D gene: -
CDR3 DNA: TGTGCCAGCAGCCGGCGGGGAGTTGGAAACACCATATATTTT
CDR3 protein: CASSRRGVGNTIYF